Shown below are 19 T cell receptor beta chains from a single sample sequenced in a study of CD8 T cells in ankylosing spondylitis. Whole-study results and caveats: Ankylosing spondylitis blood appeared to be characterized by a TCR beta motif of about eight highly homologous variants.

TCRdb itself ran the 5' RACE reads through MiXCR, one entry per CDR3 protein. The sample comprises over 600,000 distinct CDR3 sequences, around a fifth of which are singletons, and approximately 18% rests with the top ten. Antigen specificity for these receptors is unknown. The sample consisted of blood, either unsorted or a sorted T cell fraction (not recorded which). These receptor sequences come from a male donor with ankylosing spondylitis.

In this sample, this clonotype turned up a few times. The chain joins TRBV15 to TRBJ2-2; the D is unclear. There are 14 residues in the CDR3. With 0 bases removed from V and 3 bases from J, the gap between germline ends came to 5 bases. The germline V gene encodes CDR1 LNHNV and CDR2 YYDKDF (reference sequence). This chain's CDR3 is CATSRDKYTGELFF. CDR3 bases: TGTGCCACCAGCAGAGATAAGTACACCGGGGAGCTGTTTTTT. The variable domain in full, completed from reference TRBV15 and TRBJ2-2, reads DAMVIQNPRYQVTQFGKPVTLSCSQTLNHNVMYWYQQKSSQAPKLLFHYYDKDFNNEADTPDNFQSRRPNTSFCFLDIRSPGLGDTAMYLCATSRDKYTGELFFGEGSRLTVL.

The rearrangement links TRBV11-2 to TRBJ2-5, with D possibly being TRBD2 (5 bases). The V end was cut by 5 bases, the J end by 5 bases, with 18 bases between. The CDR3 sequence is 15 residues long. CDR1 and CDR2 from the germline V gene are SGHAT and FQNNGV. The CDR3 DNA follows: TGTGCCAGCAGCCCGCCCCGGGGTGGATTTGAGACCCAGTACTTC. Translating it yields CASSPPRGGFETQYF.

The rearrangement links TRBV5-1 to TRBJ2-7; D is perhaps TRBD1 (5 bases). V was shortened by 5 bases and J by 1 base, with 16 bases between the two germline ends. The length of the CDR3 is 15 residues. Looked up from germline, CDR1 is SGHRS and CDR2 is YFSETQ. The CDR3 nucleotides are TGCGCCAGCAGACAAGGCAGGGATATATCCTACGAGCAGTACTTC. It codes for CASRQGRDISYEQYF.

This clonotype was recorded many times. The J gene is TRBJ2-1, the V gene TRBV20-1, with 11 bases that match TRBD2. J was trimmed by 5 bases and V by 5 bases; bases with no gene match: 5. Germline-derived CDR1 and CDR2 are DFQATT and SNEGSKA (reference sequence). The CDR3 contains 14 residues. Here the CDR3 DNA reads TGCAGTGCTGCTAGCGGGAGGACCCACAATGAGCAGTTCTTC. Protein product: CSAASGRTHNEQFF.

The J gene is TRBJ2-7, the V gene TRBV18; D is unclear. V was cut by 3 bases and J by 2 bases, with 8 bases left in between. The CDR3 contains 13 residues. CDR1 KGHSH and CDR2 LQKENI come from the germline V gene. For the CDR3, the DNA is TGTGCCAGCTCACCCGCGCAGACCTACGAGCAGTACTTC. Translation: CASSPAQTYEQYF.

This clonotype was picked up a small number of times. The chain joins TRBV27 to TRBJ1-2, with D perhaps TRBD1 (6 bases). CDR3 length equals 16 residues. V lost 3 bases to trimming and J lost 5 bases, with 19 bases between them. Germline V gene lookup returns CDR1 MNHEY and CDR2 SMNVEV (reference sequence). CDR3 sequence (DNA): TGTGCCAGCAGTTTTGTCAAGAGGGGGGTGCGGTATGGCTACACCTTC. Translation: CASSFVKRGVRYGYTF.

The J gene is TRBJ2-3, the V gene TRBV4-1; D not certain. The CDR3 consists of 15 residues. V was pared by 4 bases and J by 6 bases, with 17 bases between. Germline CDR1 is MGHRA and CDR2 is YSYEKL. As DNA, the CDR3 is TGCGCCAGCAGCCCGGACCCCTCCGTTCTGGATACGCAGTATTTT. Its protein is CASSPDPSVLDTQYF.

This clonotype was detected only a few times. This sequence joins TRBV20-1 and TRBJ1-5; D call uncertain. Germline V gives CDR1 DFQATT, CDR2 SNEGSKA (reference sequence). The CDR3 loop spans 17 amino acids. V lost 4 bases and J 1 base, leaving 20 bases between the germline ends. CDR3 bases: TGCAGTGCTACCGCTCCGAGACCACTGGACAGCAATCAGCCCCAGCATTTT. Amino acids: CSATAPRPLDSNQPQHF.

V is TRBV20-1 and J is TRBJ2-3, with 9 nucleotides matching TRBD2. The V and J ends lost 2 bases and 4 bases, in that order; junction bases with no gene match: 7. This CDR3 region has 15 residues. Per germline, CDR1 DFQATT and CDR2 SNEGSKA (reference sequence). CDR3 region: CSARIRTSAADTQYF. The CDR3 region has the DNA TGCAGTGCTAGAATTAGGACTAGCGCCGCAGATACGCAGTATTTT.

Here the CDR3 DNA reads TGTGCCAGCTCACCACCGACAAGCGGTACTACAGATACGCAGTATTTT. Amino acid sequence: CASSPPTSGTTDTQYF. The chain joins TRBV18 to TRBJ2-3; perhaps TRBD2 as D (5 bases). V lost 0 bases and J lost 3, with 13 bases in between. The CDR3 is made up of 16 amino acids. Germline-derived CDR1 and CDR2 are KGHSH and LQKENI. Based on the CDR3 plus reference TRBV18 and TRBJ2-3, the full variable domain is NAGVMQNPRHLVRRRGQEARLRCSPMKGHSHVYWYRQLPEEGLKFMVYLQKENIIDESGMPKERFSAEFPKEGPSILRIQQVVRGDSAAYFCASSPPTSGTTDTQYFGPGTRLTVL.

The V call is TRBV20-1, the J call TRBJ2-2; 8 bases map to TRBD2. Trimming at V came to 6 bases and at J to 0 bases, leaving 6 bases not matched to a gene. CDR1 DFQATT and CDR2 SNEGSKA come from the germline V gene (reference sequence). The CDR3 loop spans 15 amino acids. The CDR3 DNA is TGCAGTGCCGCGGGGGGCTGGCCGAACACCGGGGAGCTGTTTTTT. It specifies CSAAGGWPNTGELFF.

The gene calls are TRBV18 and TRBJ2-3; D perhaps matches TRBD1 (5 bases). The CDR3 contains 15 residues. CDR1 and CDR2 from the germline V gene are KGHSH and LQKENI. V was pared by 6 bases and J by 2 bases, with 15 bases between. CDR3 coding DNA: TGTGCCAGCTCGCCAGACAGACAAACCACAGATACGCAGTATTTT. It specifies CASSPDRQTTDTQYF.

V usage is TRBV28 and J usage is TRBJ2-1; 7 nucleotides align to TRBD1. The CDR3 runs to 18 residues. Germline V gene data show CDR1 as MDHEN and CDR2 as SYDVKM. V lost 4 bases, J lost 1 base, and 13 bases stayed unmatched. The CDR3 nucleotides read TGTGCCAGCAGTTCCCACCTCCGACAGGGACGGTCCTACAATGAGCAGTTCTTC. This sequence encodes CASSSHLRQGRSYNEQFF.

The chain has TRBV20-1 and TRBJ2-1; 14 bases are a match to TRBD2. The CDR3 spans 16 residues. V lost 4 bases and J lost 5; bases outside the gene matches: 7. The germline V gene encodes CDR1 DFQATT and CDR2 SNEGSKA (reference sequence). This CDR3 reads CSAKGLAGAKNNEQFF. The CDR3 DNA reads as TGCAGTGCTAAGGGACTAGCGGGAGCCAAGAACAATGAGCAGTTCTTC.

This clonotype came up a few times. The J gene is TRBJ2-1, the V gene TRBV10-3; 8 bases match TRBD1. V trimming: 4 bases; J trimming: 9 bases; junction bases outside the gene matches: 11. The CDR3 contains 15 residues. Per the germline V gene, CDR1 is ENHRY and CDR2 is SYGVKD. The CDR3 region is CAISAGQGRVVEQFF. The CDR3 DNA reads TGTGCCATCAGTGCCGGACAGGGTAGGGTGGTTGAGCAGTTCTTC.

CDR3 amino acids: CSARPGGEKLFF. The DNA of the CDR3 is TGCAGTGCTAGACCGGGAGGCGAAAAACTGTTTTTT. The rearrangement links TRBV20-1 to TRBJ1-4; no clear D. CDR1 is DFQATT, CDR2 SNEGSKA, per germline (reference sequence). The CDR3 sequence is 12 residues long. Trimming took off 2 bases at V and 8 bases at J, with 9 bases between the two ends.

This chain connects TRBV27 to TRBJ2-7, with D perhaps matching TRBD1 (5 bases). Trimming stripped 0 bases from V and 0 bases from J, with 12 bases between. The CDR3 has 16 amino acids. CDR1 and CDR2 (germline): MNHEY, SMNVEV (reference sequence). The CDR3 loop reads CASSLSAGQSSYEQYF. CDR3 bases: TGTGCCAGCAGTTTATCGGCAGGGCAGAGCTCCTACGAGCAGTACTTC.

The rearrangement links TRBV29-1 to TRBJ2-7; D might be TRBD2 (6 bases). Germline assignment: CDR1 SQVTM and CDR2 ANQGSEA. This CDR3 has 13 amino acids. V was clipped by 4 bases and J by 0 bases, with 10 bases between them. CDR3: CSVVEGSSYEQYF. CDR3 nucleotide sequence: TGCAGCGTTGTGGAGGGAAGCTCCTACGAGCAGTACTTC.

The CDR3, as DNA: TGTGCCAGCAGCTTTGGGGGTTTTGAGCAGTTCTTC. Its translation: CASSFGGFEQFF. This rearrangement joins TRBV7-2 to TRBJ2-1; D is perhaps TRBD1 or TRBD2 (5 bases each). Trimming pared 3 bases from V and 9 bases from J, leaving 9 bases between. The CDR3 spans 12 residues. Germline lookup yields CDR1 SGHTA and CDR2 FQGNSA.